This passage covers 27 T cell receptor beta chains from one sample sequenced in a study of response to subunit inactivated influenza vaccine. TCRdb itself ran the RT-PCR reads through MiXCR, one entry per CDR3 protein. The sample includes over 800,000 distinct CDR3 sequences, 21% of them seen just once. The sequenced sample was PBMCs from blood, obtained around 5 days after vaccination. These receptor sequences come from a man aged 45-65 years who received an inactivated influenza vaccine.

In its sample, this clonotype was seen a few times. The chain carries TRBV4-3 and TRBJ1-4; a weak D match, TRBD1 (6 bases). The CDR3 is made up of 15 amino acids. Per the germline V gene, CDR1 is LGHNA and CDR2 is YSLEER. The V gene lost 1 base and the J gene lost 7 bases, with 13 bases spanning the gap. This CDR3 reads CASSQGNREIEKLFF. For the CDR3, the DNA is TGCGCCAGCAGCCAAGGAAACAGGGAGATTGAAAAACTGTTTTTT.

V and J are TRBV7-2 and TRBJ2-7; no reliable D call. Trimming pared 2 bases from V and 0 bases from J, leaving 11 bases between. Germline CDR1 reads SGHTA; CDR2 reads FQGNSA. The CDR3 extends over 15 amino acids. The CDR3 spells CASSLLDGFSYEQYF. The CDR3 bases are TGTGCCAGCAGCTTATTGGACGGATTCTCCTACGAGCAGTACTTC.

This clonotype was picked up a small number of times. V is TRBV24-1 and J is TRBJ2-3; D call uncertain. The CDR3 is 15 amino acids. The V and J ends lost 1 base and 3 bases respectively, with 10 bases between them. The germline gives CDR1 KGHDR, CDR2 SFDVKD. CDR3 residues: CATSDLGRETDTQYF. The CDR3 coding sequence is TGTGCCACCAGTGATTTAGGAAGGGAAACAGATACGCAGTATTTT.

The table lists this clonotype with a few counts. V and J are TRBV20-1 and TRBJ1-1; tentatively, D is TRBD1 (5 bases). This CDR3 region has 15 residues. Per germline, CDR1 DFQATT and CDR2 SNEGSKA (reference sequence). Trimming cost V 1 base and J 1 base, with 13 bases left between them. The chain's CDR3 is CSARVLRQTNTEAFF. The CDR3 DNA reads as TGCAGTGCTAGAGTACTCCGACAGACGAACACTGAAGCTTTCTTT.

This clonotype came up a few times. This CDR3 reads CATSEPQGREQYF. The CDR3 DNA is TGTGCCACCAGTGAGCCACAGGGACGCGAGCAGTACTTC. The V gene is TRBV24-1, the J gene TRBJ2-7; D is perhaps TRBD1 (6 bases). In germline, CDR1 is KGHDR, CDR2 SFDVKD. The ends were cut back, 4 bases at V and 6 bases at J, with 12 bases in the middle. This CDR3 is built from 13 residues.

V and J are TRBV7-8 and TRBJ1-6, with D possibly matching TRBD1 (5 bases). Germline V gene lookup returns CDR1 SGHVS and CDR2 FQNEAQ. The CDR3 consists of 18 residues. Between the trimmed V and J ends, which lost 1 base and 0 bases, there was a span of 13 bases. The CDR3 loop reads CASSLVAGTSSYNSPLHF. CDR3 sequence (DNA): TGTGCCAGCAGCTTAGTTGCAGGGACCAGCTCCTATAATTCACCCCTCCACTTT.

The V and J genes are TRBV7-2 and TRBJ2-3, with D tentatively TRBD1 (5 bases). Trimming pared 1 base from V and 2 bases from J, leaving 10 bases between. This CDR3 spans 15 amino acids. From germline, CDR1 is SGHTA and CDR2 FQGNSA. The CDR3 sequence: CASSLVARVTDTQYF. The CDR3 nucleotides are TGTGCCAGCAGCTTAGTAGCCAGGGTCACAGATACGCAGTATTTT.

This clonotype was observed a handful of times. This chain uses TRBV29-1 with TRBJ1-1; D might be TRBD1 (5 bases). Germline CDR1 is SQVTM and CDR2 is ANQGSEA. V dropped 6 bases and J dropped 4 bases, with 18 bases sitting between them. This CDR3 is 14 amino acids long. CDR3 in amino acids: CSVFGGAGATEAFF. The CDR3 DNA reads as TGCAGCGTCTTCGGTGGGGCCGGGGCCACTGAAGCTTTCTTT.

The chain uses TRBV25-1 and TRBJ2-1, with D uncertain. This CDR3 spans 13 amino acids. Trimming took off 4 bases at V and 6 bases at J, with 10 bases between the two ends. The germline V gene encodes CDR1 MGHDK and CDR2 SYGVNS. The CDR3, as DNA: TGTGCCAGCAGTGGGAAAGTAGGCAATGAGCAGTTCTTC. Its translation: CASSGKVGNEQFF.

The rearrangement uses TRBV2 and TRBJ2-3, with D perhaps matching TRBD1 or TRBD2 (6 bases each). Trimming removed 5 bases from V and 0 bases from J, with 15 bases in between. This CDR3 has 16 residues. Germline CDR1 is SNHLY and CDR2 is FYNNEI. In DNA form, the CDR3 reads TGTGCCAGCAGTCGGATGGAAGGGGGGAGCACAGATACGCAGTATTTT. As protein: CASSRMEGGSTDTQYF.

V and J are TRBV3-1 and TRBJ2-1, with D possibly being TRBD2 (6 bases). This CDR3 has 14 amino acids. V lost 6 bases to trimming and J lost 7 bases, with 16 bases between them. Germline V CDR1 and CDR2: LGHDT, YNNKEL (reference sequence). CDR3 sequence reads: CASSISGTGNEQFF. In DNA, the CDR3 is TGTGCCAGCAGTATTAGCGGTACGGGGAATGAGCAGTTCTTC.

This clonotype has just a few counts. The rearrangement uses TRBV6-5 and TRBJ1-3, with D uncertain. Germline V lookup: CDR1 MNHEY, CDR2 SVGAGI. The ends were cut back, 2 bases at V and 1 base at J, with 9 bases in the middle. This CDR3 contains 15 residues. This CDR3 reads CASSYGGISGNTIYF. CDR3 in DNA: TGTGCCAGCAGTTACGGAGGGATATCTGGAAACACCATATATTTT.

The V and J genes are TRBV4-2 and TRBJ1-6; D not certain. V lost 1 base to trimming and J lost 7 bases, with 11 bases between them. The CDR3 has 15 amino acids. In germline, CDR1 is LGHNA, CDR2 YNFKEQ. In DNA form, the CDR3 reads TGTGCCAGCAGCCAAGTCGACGGCCCCAATTCACCCCTCCACTTT. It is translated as CASSQVDGPNSPLHF.

In DNA, the CDR3 is TGTGCCAGCAGTTTGACGGGAAAGGGAGAGTTCTTC. Translating it yields CASSLTGKGEFF. The chain employs TRBV12-3 or TRBV12-4 and TRBJ2-1, with a tentative D call TRBD2 (5 bases). The CDR3 length is 12 residues. V gave up 3 bases and J gave up 14 bases, with 14 bases separating them.

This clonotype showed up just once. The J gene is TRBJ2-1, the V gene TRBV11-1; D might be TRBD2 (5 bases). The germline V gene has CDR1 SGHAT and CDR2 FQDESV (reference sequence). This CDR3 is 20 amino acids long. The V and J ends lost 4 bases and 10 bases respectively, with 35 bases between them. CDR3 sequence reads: CASSWEGRNPRGLLYEEQFF. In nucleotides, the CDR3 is TGTGCCAGCAGCTGGGAAGGCAGAAACCCTCGGGGATTATTGTACGAGGAGCAGTTCTTC.

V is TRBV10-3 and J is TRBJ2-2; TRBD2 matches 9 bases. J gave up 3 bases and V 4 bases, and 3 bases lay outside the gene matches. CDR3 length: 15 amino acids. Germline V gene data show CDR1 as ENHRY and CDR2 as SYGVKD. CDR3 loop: CAISGQREDTGELFF. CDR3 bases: TGTGCCATCAGTGGCCAGCGGGAGGACACCGGGGAGCTGTTTTTT.

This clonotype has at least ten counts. For the CDR3, the DNA is TGTGCCACCAGCAGATCTCGGGGGGGCGCGGAGGAAAAACTGTTTTTT. It codes for CATSRSRGGAEEKLFF. This chain connects TRBV15 to TRBJ1-4, with a tentative D call TRBD1 (6 bases). Trimming cost V 2 bases and J 8 bases, with 18 bases left between them. CDR3 size: 16 residues. Germline CDR1 and CDR2: LNHNV and YYDKDF (reference sequence).

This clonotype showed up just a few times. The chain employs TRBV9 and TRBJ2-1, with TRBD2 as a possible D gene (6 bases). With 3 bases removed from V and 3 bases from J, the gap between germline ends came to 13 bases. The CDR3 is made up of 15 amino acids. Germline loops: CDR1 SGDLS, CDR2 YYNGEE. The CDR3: CASSGDLAFYNEQFF. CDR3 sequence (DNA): TGTGCCAGCAGCGGAGATCTAGCGTTCTACAATGAGCAGTTCTTC.

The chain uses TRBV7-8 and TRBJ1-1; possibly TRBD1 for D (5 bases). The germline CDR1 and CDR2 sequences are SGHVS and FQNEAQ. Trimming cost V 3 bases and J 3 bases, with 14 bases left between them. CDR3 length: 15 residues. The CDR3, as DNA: TGTGCCAGCAGCTTCGGACGACAGAAGGACACTGAAGCTTTCTTT. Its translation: CASSFGRQKDTEAFF.

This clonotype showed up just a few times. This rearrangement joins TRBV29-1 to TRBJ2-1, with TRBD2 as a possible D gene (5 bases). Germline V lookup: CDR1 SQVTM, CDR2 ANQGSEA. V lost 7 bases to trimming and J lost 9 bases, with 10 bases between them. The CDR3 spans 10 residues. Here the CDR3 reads CSAGAGEQFF. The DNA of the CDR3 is TGCAGCGCCGGTGCGGGTGAGCAGTTCTTC.

CDR3 nucleotide sequence: TGTGCCAGCTCACCTGAGGGGGCGAACTATGGCTACACCTTC. This encodes CASSPEGANYGYTF. The chain links TRBV18 to TRBJ1-2, with 7 bases that match TRBD1. The V gene end was trimmed by 3 bases and the J gene end by 2 bases; junction bases not matched to a gene: 3. Germline V gene lookup returns CDR1 KGHSH and CDR2 LQKENI. The CDR3 loop spans 14 amino acids.

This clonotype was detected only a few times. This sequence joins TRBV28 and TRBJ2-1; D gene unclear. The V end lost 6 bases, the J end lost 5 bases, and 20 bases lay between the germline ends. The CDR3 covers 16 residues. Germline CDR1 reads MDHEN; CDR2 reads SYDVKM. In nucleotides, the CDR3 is TGTGCCAGCAGACCTCGACGGCTACATAAAAACAATGAGCAGTTCTTC. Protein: CASRPRRLHKNNEQFF. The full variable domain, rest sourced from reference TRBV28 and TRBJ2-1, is DVKVTQSSRYLVKRTGEKVFLECVQDMDHENMFWYRQDPGLGLRLIYFSYDVKMKEKGDIPEGYSVSREKKERFSLILESASTNQTSMYLCASRPRRLHKNNEQFFGPGTRLTVL.

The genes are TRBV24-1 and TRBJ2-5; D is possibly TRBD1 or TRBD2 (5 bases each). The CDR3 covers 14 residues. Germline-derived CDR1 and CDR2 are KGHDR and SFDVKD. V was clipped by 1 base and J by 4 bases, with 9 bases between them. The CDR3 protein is CATSDFGAGETQYF. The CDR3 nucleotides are TGTGCCACCAGTGATTTCGGGGCGGGAGAGACCCAGTACTTC.

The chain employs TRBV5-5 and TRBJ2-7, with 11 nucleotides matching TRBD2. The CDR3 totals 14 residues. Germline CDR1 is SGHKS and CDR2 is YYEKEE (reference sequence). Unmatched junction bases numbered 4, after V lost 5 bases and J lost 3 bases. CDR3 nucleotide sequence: TGTGCCAGCAGTAATAGCGGGAGGGTCTACGAGCAGTACTTC. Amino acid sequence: CASSNSGRVYEQYF.

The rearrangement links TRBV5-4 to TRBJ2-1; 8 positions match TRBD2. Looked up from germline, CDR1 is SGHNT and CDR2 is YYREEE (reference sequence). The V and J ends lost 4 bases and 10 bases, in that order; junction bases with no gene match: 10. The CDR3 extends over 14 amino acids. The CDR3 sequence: CASSIPGGAEEQFF. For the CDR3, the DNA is TGTGCCAGCAGCATACCGGGGGGGGCGGAAGAGCAGTTCTTC.

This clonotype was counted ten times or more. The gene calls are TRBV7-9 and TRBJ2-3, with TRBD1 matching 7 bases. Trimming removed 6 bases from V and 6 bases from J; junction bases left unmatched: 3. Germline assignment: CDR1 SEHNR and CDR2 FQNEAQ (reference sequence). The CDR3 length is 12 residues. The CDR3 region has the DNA TGTGCCAGCAGTCCACAGGGGGATACGCAGTATTTT. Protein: CASSPQGDTQYF.

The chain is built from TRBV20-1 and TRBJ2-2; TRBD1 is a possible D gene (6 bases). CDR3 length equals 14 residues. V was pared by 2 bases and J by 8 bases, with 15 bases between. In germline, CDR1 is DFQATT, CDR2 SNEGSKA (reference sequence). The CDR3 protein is CSARPGAQTGELFF. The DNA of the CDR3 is TGCAGTGCTAGACCAGGGGCGCAAACAGGGGAGCTGTTTTTT.